This T cell receptor beta chain was captured in a study of CD8 T cells in ankylosing spondylitis. Germline V gene lookup returns CDR1 KGHSH and CDR2 LQKENI. The V gene lost 1 base and the J gene lost 0 bases, with 19 bases spanning the gap. The CDR3 is made up of 18 amino acids. It was by quantitative 5'-RACE with molecular barcodes that TCR beta libraries were made. TCRdb independently ran MiXCR on the 5' RACE reads; one entry per CDR3 protein. The sample gives some 240,000 distinct CDR3 sequences, around 7.8% of which show up once; nearly 7% is in the top ten. Findings and caveats of the study: A TCR beta motif of fewer than ten highly homologous variants seemed to mark ankylosing spondylitis blood.

On this clonotype: Antigen specificity is unknown.

This rearrangement joins TRBV18 to TRBJ2-7, with TRBD2 as a possible D gene (7 bases). Sequencing input: blood, either unsorted or a sorted T cell fraction (not recorded which). This sequence was found in a male donor with ankylosing spondylitis or in good health (not recorded which). The DNA for the CDR3 is TGTGCCAGCTCACCACTCCTACCAAGGGGGGGGGCCTCCTACGAGCAGTACTTC. Encoded protein: CASSPLLPRGGASYEQYF.